This entry features one TCR beta chain sequence. Some clones are missing from TCRdb's copy, which holds only in-frame ones; the method was immunoSEQ multiplex PCR. The sample lists tens of thousands of clones, approximately 94% seen once, with about 10% in the top ten. This sample was included in a study of OX40 agonist ivuxolimab in advanced cancers. The CDR3 has 15 residues. Looked up from germline, CDR1 is SGHVS and CDR2 is FQNEAQ. V shed 10 bases and J 4 bases; nucleotides not matched to a gene: 12. This sequence originates from an adult with an advanced solid tumor such as melanoma, head and neck, liver or kidney cancer. The V gene is TRBV7-8, the J gene TRBJ2-3; 9 bases are shared with TRBD2. The specimen was CD4+ or CD8+ T cells sorted from blood, collected in a trial of the OX40 agonist ivuxolimab. The CDR3, as DNA: TGTGCCACTTACGGGCGCGGGAGGGGTGCAGATACGCAGTATTTT. Residues: CATYGRGRGADTQYF.